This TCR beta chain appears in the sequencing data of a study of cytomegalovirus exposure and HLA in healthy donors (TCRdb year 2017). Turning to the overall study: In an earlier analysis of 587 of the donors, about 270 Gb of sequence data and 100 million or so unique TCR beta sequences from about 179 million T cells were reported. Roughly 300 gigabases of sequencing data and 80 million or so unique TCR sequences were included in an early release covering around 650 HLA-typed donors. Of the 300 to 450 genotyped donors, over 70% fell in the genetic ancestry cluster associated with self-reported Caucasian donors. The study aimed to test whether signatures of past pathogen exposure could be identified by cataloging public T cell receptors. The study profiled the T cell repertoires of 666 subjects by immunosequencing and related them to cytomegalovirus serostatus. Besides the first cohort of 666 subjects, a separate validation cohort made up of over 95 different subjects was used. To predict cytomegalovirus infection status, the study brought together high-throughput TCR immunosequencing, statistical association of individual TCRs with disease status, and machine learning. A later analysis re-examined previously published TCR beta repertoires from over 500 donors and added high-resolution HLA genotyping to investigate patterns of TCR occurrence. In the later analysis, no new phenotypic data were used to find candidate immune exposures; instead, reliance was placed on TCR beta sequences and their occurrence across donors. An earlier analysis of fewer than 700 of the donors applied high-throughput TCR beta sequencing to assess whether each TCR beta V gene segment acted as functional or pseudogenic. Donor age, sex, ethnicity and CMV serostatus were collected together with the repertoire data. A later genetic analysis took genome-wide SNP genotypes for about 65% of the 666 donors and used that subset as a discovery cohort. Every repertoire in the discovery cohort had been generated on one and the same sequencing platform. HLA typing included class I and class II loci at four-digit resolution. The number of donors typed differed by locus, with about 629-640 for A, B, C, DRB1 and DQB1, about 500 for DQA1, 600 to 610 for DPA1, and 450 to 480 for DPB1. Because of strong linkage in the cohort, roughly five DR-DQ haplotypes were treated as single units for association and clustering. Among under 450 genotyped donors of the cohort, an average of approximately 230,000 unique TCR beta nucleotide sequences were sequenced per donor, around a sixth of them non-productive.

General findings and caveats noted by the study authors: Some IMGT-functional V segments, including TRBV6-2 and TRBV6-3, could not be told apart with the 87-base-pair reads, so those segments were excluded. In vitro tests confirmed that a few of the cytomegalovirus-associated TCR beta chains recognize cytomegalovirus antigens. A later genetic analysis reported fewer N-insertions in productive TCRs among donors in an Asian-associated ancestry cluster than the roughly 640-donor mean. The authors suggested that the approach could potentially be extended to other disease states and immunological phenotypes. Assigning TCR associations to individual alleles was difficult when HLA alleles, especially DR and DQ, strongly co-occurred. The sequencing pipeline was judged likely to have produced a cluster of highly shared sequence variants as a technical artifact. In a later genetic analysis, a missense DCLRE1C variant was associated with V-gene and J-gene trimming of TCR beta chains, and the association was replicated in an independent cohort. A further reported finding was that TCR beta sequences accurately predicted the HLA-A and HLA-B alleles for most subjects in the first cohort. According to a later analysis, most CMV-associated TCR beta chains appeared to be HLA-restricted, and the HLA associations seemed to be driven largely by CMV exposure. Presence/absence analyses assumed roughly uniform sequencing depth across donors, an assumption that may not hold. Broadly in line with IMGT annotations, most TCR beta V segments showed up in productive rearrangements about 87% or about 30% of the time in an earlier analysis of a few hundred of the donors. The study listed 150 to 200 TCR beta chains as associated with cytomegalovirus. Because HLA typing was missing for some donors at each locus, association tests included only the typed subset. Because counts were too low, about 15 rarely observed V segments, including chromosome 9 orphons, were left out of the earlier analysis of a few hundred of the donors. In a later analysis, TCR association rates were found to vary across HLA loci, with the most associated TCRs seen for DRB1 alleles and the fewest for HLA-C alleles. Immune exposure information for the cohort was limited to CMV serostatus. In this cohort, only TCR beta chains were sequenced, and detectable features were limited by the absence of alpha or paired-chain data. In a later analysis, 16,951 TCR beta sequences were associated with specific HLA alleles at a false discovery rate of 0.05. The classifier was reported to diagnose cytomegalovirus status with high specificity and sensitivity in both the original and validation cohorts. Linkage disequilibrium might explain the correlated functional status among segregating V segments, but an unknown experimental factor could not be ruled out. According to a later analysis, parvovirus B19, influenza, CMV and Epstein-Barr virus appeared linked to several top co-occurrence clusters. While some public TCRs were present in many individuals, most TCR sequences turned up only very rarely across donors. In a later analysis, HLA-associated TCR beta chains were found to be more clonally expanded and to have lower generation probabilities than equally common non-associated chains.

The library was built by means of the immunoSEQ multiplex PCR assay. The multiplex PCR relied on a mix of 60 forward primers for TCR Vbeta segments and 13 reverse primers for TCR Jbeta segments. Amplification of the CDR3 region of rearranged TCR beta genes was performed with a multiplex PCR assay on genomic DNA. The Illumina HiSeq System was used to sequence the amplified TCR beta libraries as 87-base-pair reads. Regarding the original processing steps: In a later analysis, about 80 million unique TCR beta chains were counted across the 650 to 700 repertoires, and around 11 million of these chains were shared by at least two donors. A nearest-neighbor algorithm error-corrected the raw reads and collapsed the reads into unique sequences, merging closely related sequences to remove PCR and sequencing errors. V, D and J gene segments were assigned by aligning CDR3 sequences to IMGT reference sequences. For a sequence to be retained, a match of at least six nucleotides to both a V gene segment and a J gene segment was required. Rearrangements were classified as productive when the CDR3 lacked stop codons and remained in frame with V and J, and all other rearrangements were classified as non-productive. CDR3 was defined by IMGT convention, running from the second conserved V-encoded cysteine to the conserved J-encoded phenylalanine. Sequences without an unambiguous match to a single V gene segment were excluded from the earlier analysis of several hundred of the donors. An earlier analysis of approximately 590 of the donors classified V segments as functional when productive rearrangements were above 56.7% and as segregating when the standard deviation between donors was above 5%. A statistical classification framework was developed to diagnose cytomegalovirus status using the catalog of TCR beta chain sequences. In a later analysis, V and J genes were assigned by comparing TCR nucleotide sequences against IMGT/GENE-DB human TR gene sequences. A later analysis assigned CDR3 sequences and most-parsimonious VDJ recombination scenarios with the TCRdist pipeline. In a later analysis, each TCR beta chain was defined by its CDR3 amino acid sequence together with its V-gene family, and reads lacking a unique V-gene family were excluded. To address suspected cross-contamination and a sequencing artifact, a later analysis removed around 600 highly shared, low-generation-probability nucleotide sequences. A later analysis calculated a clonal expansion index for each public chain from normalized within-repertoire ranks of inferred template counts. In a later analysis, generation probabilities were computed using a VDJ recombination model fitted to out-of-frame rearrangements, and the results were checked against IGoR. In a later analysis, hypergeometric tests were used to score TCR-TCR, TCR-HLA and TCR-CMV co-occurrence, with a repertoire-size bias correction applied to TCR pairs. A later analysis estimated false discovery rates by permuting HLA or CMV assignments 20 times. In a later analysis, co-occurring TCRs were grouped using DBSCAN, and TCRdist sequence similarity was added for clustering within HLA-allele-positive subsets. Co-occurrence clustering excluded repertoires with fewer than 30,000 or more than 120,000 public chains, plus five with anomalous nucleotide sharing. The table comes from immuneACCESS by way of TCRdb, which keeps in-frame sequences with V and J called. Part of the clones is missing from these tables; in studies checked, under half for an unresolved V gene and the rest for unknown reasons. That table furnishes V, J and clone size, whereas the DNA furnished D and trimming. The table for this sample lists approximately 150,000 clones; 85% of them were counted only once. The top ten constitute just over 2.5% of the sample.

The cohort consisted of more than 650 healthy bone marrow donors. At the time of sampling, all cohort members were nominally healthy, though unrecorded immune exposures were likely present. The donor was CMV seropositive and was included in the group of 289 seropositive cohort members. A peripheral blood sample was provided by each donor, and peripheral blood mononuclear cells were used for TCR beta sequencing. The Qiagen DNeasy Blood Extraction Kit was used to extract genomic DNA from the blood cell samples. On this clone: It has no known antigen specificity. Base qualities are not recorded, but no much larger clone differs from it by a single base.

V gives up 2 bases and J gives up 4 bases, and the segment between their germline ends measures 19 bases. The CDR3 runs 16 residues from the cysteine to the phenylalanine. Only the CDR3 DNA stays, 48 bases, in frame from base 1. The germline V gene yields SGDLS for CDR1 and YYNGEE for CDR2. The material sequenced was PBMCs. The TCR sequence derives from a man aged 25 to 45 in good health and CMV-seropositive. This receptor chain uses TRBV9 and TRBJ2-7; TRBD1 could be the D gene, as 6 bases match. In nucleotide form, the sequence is TGTGCCAGCAGCGTGAATTCCGGGACATTCCTATACGAGCAGTACTTC. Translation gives CASSVNSGTFLYEQYF.